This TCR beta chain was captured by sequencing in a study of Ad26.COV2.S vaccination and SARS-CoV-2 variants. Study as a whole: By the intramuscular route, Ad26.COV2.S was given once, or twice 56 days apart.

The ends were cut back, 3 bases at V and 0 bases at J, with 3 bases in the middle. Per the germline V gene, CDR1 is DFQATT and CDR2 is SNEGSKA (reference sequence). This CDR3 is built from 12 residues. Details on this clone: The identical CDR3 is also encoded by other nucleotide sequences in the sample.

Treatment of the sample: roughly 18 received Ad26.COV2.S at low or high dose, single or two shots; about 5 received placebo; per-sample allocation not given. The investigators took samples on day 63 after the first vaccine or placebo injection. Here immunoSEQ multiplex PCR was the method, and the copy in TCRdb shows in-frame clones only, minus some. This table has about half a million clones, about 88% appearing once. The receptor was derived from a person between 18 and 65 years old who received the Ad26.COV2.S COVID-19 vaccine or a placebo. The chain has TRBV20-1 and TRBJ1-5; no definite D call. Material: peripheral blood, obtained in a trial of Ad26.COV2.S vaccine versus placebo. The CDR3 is CSASNSNQPQHF. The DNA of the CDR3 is TGCAGTGCTAGTAATAGCAATCAGCCCCAGCATTTT.